The 20 T cell receptor beta chains below come from one sample, sequenced in a study of CD8 T cells in ankylosing spondylitis. TCRdb itself ran the 5' RACE reads through MiXCR, one entry per CDR3 protein. The repertoire consists of 300,000 to 400,000 distinct CDR3 sequences, with over 12% occurring once and the leading ten covering 1.1%. Sample: blood, either unsorted or a sorted T cell fraction (not recorded which). The receptors here all came from a male donor with ankylosing spondylitis or in good health (not recorded which).

CDR3 region: CASSPETGSYGYTF. The CDR3 DNA sequence: TGTGCCAGCTCACCTGAAACAGGATCCTATGGCTACACCTTC. V gene TRBV18 combines with J gene TRBJ1-2, with D tentatively TRBD1 (5 bases). V was trimmed by 3 bases and J by 4 bases, leaving 12 bases between them. Germline values: CDR1 KGHSH, CDR2 LQKENI. This CDR3 spans 14 amino acids.

This clonotype has only a few counts. The chain couples TRBV5-6 to TRBJ2-7; 10 bases fit TRBD2. Germline V CDR1 and CDR2: SGHDT, YYEEEE. J lost 0 bases, V lost 6 bases, and 9 bases had no gene match. This CDR3 comprises 16 residues. The CDR3 DNA follows: TGTGCCAGCACCCCGGGACTAGCGCGAAGCTCCTACGAGCAGTACTTC. This sequence encodes CASTPGLARSSYEQYF. Using reference TRBV5-6 and TRBJ2-7 for the parts outside the CDR3, the full variable domain is DAGVTQSPTHLIKTRGQQVTLRCSPKSGHDTVSWYQQALGQGPQFIFQYYEEEERQRGNFPDRFSGHQFPNYSSELNVNALLLGDSALYLCASTPGLARSSYEQYFGPGTRLTVT.

This clonotype was counted between two and nine times. V gene TRBV20-1 combines with J gene TRBJ2-5, with a tentative D call TRBD2 (5 bases). The CDR3 runs 12 residues. Trimming stripped 6 bases from V and 4 bases from J, with 12 bases between. Per the germline V gene, CDR1 is DFQATT and CDR2 is SNEGSKA (reference sequence). The CDR3 spells CSAPRESETQYF. The CDR3 coding sequence is TGCAGTGCCCCGAGGGAGTCAGAGACCCAGTACTTC.

This clonotype was seen a handful of times. The chain joins TRBV6-1 to TRBJ2-6, with D tentatively TRBD1 (5 bases). The germline V gene encodes CDR1 MNHNS and CDR2 SASEGT. There are 18 residues in the CDR3. The V end was cut by 5 bases, the J end by 0 bases, with 17 bases between. The CDR3 sequence: CASSLSTGLLSGANVLTF. The DNA for the CDR3 is TGTGCCAGCAGTCTGAGTACAGGTCTCCTCTCTGGGGCCAACGTCCTGACTTTC.

This clonotype was picked up a small number of times. The rearrangement uses TRBV6-5 and TRBJ2-5; D may be TRBD1 or TRBD2 (6 bases each). V dropped 2 bases and J dropped 4 bases, with 11 bases sitting between them. CDR1 is MNHEY, CDR2 SVGAGI, per germline. The CDR3 is made up of 14 amino acids. CDR3 nucleotides: TGTGCCAGCAGTTACGGGGGGCGGAGAGAGACCCAGTACTTC. It yields the protein CASSYGGRRETQYF.

V and J are TRBV10-3 and TRBJ2-3; 13 bases fit TRBD2. The germline gives CDR1 ENHRY, CDR2 SYGVKD. This CDR3 region has 15 residues. The V gene end was trimmed by 10 bases and the J gene end by 3 bases; junction bases not matched to a gene: 7. The CDR3 loop is CATRTSGSGTDTQYF. CDR3 in DNA: TGTGCCACTCGGACTAGCGGGAGCGGAACAGATACGCAGTATTTT.

The chain couples TRBV12-3 or TRBV12-4 to TRBJ2-6; D gene unclear. Trimming shortened V by 6 bases and J by 0 bases, and 9 bases separated the two germline ends. The CDR3 totals 15 residues. CDR3 loop: CASRSVSSGANVLTF. Written as DNA, the CDR3 is TGTGCCAGCAGGTCGGTGAGCTCTGGGGCCAACGTCCTGACTTTC.

The chain employs TRBV5-1 and TRBJ1-6; 7 nucleotides line up with TRBD1. With V trimmed by 4 bases and J by 6 bases, 4 bases remained unmatched. Germline assignment: CDR1 SGHRS and CDR2 YFSETQ. The CDR3 runs to 14 residues. The CDR3 region has the DNA TGCGCCAGCAGCATGGGACAGAGTAATTCACCCCTCCACTTT. As protein: CASSMGQSNSPLHF.

The chain couples TRBV6-5 to TRBJ2-5; 9 bases line up with TRBD2. Germline V lookup: CDR1 MNHEY, CDR2 SVGAGI. V lost 2 bases, J lost 5 bases, and 18 bases stayed unmatched. The CDR3 runs 19 residues. As DNA, the CDR3 is TGTGCCAGCAGTTACGTAATAGTCCAGGGGTCTAGCGGGGAGGAGACCCAGTACTTC. Translating it yields CASSYVIVQGSSGEETQYF.

This clonotype has more than one count but fewer than ten. The chain is built from TRBV5-1 and TRBJ2-1; 7 nucleotides agree with TRBD1. V was clipped by 3 bases and J by 0 bases; unmatched bases: 15. The CDR3 is 19 amino acids. CDR1 SGHRS and CDR2 YFSETQ come from the germline V gene. In DNA, the CDR3 is TGCGCCAGCAGCTCCTTCCCCTCCGGGACAGCCCTCTCCTACAATGAGCAGTTCTTC. Translating it yields CASSSFPSGTALSYNEQFF.

This clonotype was counted a few times. This chain uses TRBV6-6 with TRBJ2-7, with D hard to call. CDR1 is MNHNY, CDR2 SVGAGI, per germline (reference sequence). V was cut by 8 bases and J by 2 bases, with 7 bases left in between. The CDR3 is 11 residues long. The CDR3 DNA is TGTGCCAGCGGTAGAGCCTACGAGCAGTACTTC. The encoded protein is CASGRAYEQYF.

CDR3 region: CASSLTGTQNQPQHF. DNA of the CDR3: TGTGCCAGCAGTTTAACCGGGACGCAAAATCAGCCCCAGCATTTT. The V call is TRBV6-5, the J call TRBJ1-5, with D perhaps matching TRBD1 (5 bases). CDR3 length: 15 residues. Germline V gene lookup returns CDR1 MNHEY and CDR2 SVGAGI. Trimming stripped 4 bases from V and 4 bases from J, with 14 bases between.

The chain is built from TRBV20-1 and TRBJ2-1; no clear D gene. V shed 1 base and J shed 8 bases, with 15 bases lying between them. Per germline, CDR1 DFQATT and CDR2 SNEGSKA (reference sequence). The CDR3 runs to 14 residues. The CDR3 region has the DNA TGCAGTGCTAGAGTCGGAACCCTTCGGCATGAGCAGTTCTTC. This gives the protein CSARVGTLRHEQFF.

A few counts support this clonotype. This chain links TRBV3-1 with TRBJ2-5, with 8 bases lining up with TRBD1. The ends lost 0 bases at V and 6 bases at J; junction bases unmatched: 6. The germline gives CDR1 LGHDT, CDR2 YNNKEL (reference sequence). The CDR3 loop spans 15 amino acids. The chain's CDR3 is CASSQDVTGVQTQYF. The CDR3 nucleotides are TGTGCCAGCAGCCAAGATGTGACAGGGGTACAGACCCAGTACTTC.

In this sample, this clonotype turned up a few times. This rearrangement joins TRBV20-1 to TRBJ2-5; D gene ambiguous. Per germline, CDR1 DFQATT and CDR2 SNEGSKA (reference sequence). CDR3 size: 11 residues. The V end lost 3 bases, the J end lost 4 bases, and 6 bases lay between the germline ends. Here the CDR3 reads CSASIGETQYF. The DNA of the CDR3 is TGCAGTGCTAGTATCGGAGAGACCCAGTACTTC.

CDR3 loop: CASRGVPNQPQHF. The CDR3 DNA reads as TGTGCCAGCCGAGGGGTCCCGAATCAGCCCCAGCATTTT. The chain has TRBV2 and TRBJ1-5; D is possibly TRBD1 (5 bases). This CDR3 region has 13 residues. Trimming shortened V by 8 bases and J by 4 bases, and 12 bases separated the two germline ends. Germline CDR1 is SNHLY and CDR2 is FYNNEI. Combining the CDR3 with reference TRBV2 and TRBJ1-5 gives the whole variable domain EPEVTQTPSHQVTQMGQEVILRCVPISNHLYFYWYRQILGQKVEFLVSFYNNEISEKSEIFDDQFSVERPDGSNFTLKIRSTKLEDSAMYFCASRGVPNQPQHFGDGTRLSIL.

CDR3 sequence reads: CASSLRREDTDTQYF. The CDR3 nucleotides read TGTGCCAGCAGCCTGAGGAGGGAGGACACAGATACGCAGTATTTT. The V call is TRBV4-2, the J call TRBJ2-3; D is possibly TRBD2 (6 bases). V was trimmed by 4 bases and J by 2 bases, leaving 13 bases between them. This CDR3 is built from 15 residues. From germline, CDR1 is LGHNA and CDR2 YNFKEQ.

This clonotype turned up a few times. The rearrangement uses TRBV7-9 and TRBJ1-1; D call uncertain. The V gene's germline CDR1 is SEHNR and CDR2 FQNEAQ (reference sequence). There are 12 residues in the CDR3. Deletions cut 5 bases from V and 5 bases from J, with 9 bases between. DNA of the CDR3: TGTGCCAGCAGCCAAGGACTTACTGAAGCTTTCTTT. This encodes CASSQGLTEAFF.

The genes are TRBV5-1 and TRBJ2-3; D gene uncertain. The CDR3 spans 15 residues. Germline CDR1 SGHRS, CDR2 YFSETQ. Trimming took 0 bases from V and 0 from J, leaving 8 bases between them. The DNA for the CDR3 is TGCGCCAGCAGCTTGGAGGCGGCTAGCACAGATACGCAGTATTTT. Translation gives CASSLEAASTDTQYF. Full variable domain (remainder filled in from reference TRBV5-1 and TRBJ2-3): KAGVTQTPRYLIKTRGQQVTLSCSPISGHRSVSWYQQTPGQGLQFLFEYFSETQRNKGNFPGRFSGRQFSNSRSEMNVSTLELGDSALYLCASSLEAASTDTQYFGPGTRLTVL.

The rearrangement uses TRBV20-1 and TRBJ1-6; D remains unclear. Trimming stripped 2 bases from V and 7 bases from J, with 6 bases between. Germline assignment: CDR1 DFQATT and CDR2 SNEGSKA (reference sequence). The CDR3 is 12 amino acids. The CDR3 loop is CSARSANSPLHF. Written as DNA, the CDR3 is TGCAGTGCTAGATCGGCGAATTCACCCCTCCACTTT.